This T cell receptor (beta chain) originates from a study of T cells in Graves' hyperthyroidism and ophthalmopathy. Study conclusions and caveats: Ophthalmopathy prediction by the model preceded onset by a median about 6 months. Ophthalmopathy and stable hyperthyroidism were told apart by a 13 V-J model.

In regard to this clonotype: Its antigen is unidentified.

Amplification targeted TCR beta CDR3 regions from RNA transcripts. HTBI primers were used for first-round RT-PCR of the TCR CDR3. TCRdb called the multiplex PCR reads again in MiXCR, with one record for every CDR3 protein. The sample shows about 300,000 distinct CDR3 sequences, around 15% of them seen only once. Subjects aged 18 to 65 presented with newly diagnosed hyperthyroidism of less than 2 months' duration. This CDR3 comprises 14 residues. V was shortened by 6 bases and J by 9 bases, with 18 bases between the two germline ends. Germline V gives CDR1 MRHNA, CDR2 SNTAGT. What was sequenced was blood. The V gene is TRBV6-4, the J gene TRBJ2-4, with D perhaps matching TRBD1 (6 bases). This TCR came from a woman aged 40 to 50 with Graves' hyperthyroidism. The DNA of the CDR3 is TGTGCCAGCAGCCGTGTGTGGGGGCAAGGCATTCAGTACTTC. Translated: CASSRVWGQGIQYF.